The 17 T cell receptor beta chains listed next were all sequenced from one sample in a study of blood T cells in healthy people across ages. Then a second PCR, running roughly 7 to 11 cycles, was carried out with a sample-barcoded 5' primer and a J-beta primer mix. One entry per CDR3 protein, called by TCRdb with MiXCR from the 5' RACE reads. Seen here are 600,000 or so distinct CDR3 sequences, roughly 31% observed once, and the top ten hold roughly 14%. What was sequenced was blood. The receptors come from a woman older than 75 in good health.

In this sample, this clonotype turned up many times. The chain has TRBV6-2 or TRBV6-3 and TRBJ1-6; D unclear. V was clipped by 4 bases and J by 3 bases, with 7 bases between them. The CDR3 consists of 14 residues. CDR1 MNHEY and CDR2 SVGEGT come from the germline V gene. CDR3 DNA sequence: TGTGCCAGCAGTTCCGACGGCTATAATTCACCCCTCCACTTT. Translation: CASSSDGYNSPLHF.

The chain combines TRBV5-4 with TRBJ2-1; D may be TRBD2 (5 bases). Germline assignment: CDR1 SGHNT and CDR2 YYREEE (reference sequence). The CDR3 has 14 residues. V was pared by 0 bases and J by 13 bases, with 17 bases between. CDR3 loop: CASSLASTGGTQFF. The CDR3 nucleotides read TGTGCCAGCAGCTTGGCTTCTACCGGAGGAACCCAGTTCTTC.

Ten or more counts support this clonotype. V gene TRBV20-1 combines with J gene TRBJ2-3; D remains unclear. The germline V and J ends were trimmed by 4 bases and 2 bases, with 16 bases remaining between them. Germline CDR1 and CDR2: DFQATT and SNEGSKA (reference sequence). There are 15 residues in the CDR3. CDR3 protein: CSATRTQSDTDTQYF. The CDR3 nucleotides read TGCAGTGCTACTCGCACGCAATCGGACACAGATACGCAGTATTTT.

Notes on this clonotype: A much larger clone differs from this one at a single base, so this may be a read error. This chain joins TRBV9 and TRBJ2-7, with D perhaps given as TRBD1 or TRBD2 (6 bases each). This CDR3 has 17 amino acids. Germline V gives CDR1 SGDLS, CDR2 YYNGEE. The V end lost 4 bases, the J end lost 12 bases, and 32 bases lay between the germline ends. CDR3: CASSSRPGQLAKNIRYF. As DNA, the CDR3 is TGTGCCAGCAGCTCTCGACCGGGACAACTAGCCAAAAACATTCGGTACTTC.

The rearrangement joins TRBV7-2 to TRBJ2-7; weak D call: TRBD1 (5 bases). Germline loops: CDR1 SGHTA, CDR2 FQGNSA. With 6 bases removed from V and 6 bases from J, the gap between germline ends came to 15 bases. CDR3 size: 13 residues. This CDR3 is CASRTDGRGEQYF. The CDR3 DNA reads TGTGCCAGCAGGACGGACGGAAGGGGCGAGCAGTACTTC. Drawing the rest from reference TRBV7-2 and TRBJ2-7, the complete variable domain is GAGVSQSPSNKVTEKGKDVELRCDPISGHTALYWYRQSLGQGLEFLIYFQGNSAPDKSGLPSDRFSAERTGGSVSTLTIQRTQQEDSAVYLCASRTDGRGEQYFGPGTRLTVT.

Many counts were recorded for this clonotype. The V and J genes are TRBV7-9 and TRBJ1-2, with D perhaps TRBD1 (5 bases). Deletions cut 4 bases from V and 8 bases from J, with 8 bases between. The CDR3 consists of 11 residues. Germline CDR1 and CDR2: SEHNR and FQNEAQ (reference sequence). CDR3 protein: CASSYAGGYTF. CDR3 nucleotides: TGTGCCAGCAGCTACGCAGGGGGCTACACCTTC.

This clonotype was detected ten times or more. V is TRBV9 and J is TRBJ2-3; D gene ambiguous. This CDR3 is 15 amino acids long. Germline V CDR1 and CDR2: SGDLS, YYNGEE. The V end was cut by 3 bases, the J end by 3 bases, with 14 bases between. This chain's CDR3 is CASSAGFRSTDTQYF. The CDR3 nucleotides read TGTGCCAGCAGCGCAGGTTTTCGATCGACAGATACGCAGTATTTT.

This clonotype appeared many times. The rearrangement links TRBV7-2 to TRBJ2-1; D is possibly TRBD2 (6 bases). Germline V gene lookup returns CDR1 SGHTA and CDR2 FQGNSA. Trimming removed 3 bases from V and 2 bases from J, with 11 bases in between. The CDR3 consists of 15 residues. The CDR3 region has the DNA TGTGCCAGCAGCTTGAGGGGACTCACCTACAATGAGCAGTTCTTC. Residues: CASSLRGLTYNEQFF.

The gene calls are TRBV30 and TRBJ1-1, with unresolved D. This CDR3 is 13 amino acids long. V was pared by 4 bases and J by 4 bases, with 13 bases between. Germline CDR1 and CDR2: GTSNPN and SVGIG (reference sequence). Here the CDR3 reads CAWTRQRGTEAFF. CDR3 bases: TGTGCCTGGACTAGGCAGCGCGGCACTGAAGCTTTCTTT.

In this sample, this clonotype turned up many times. V gene TRBV7-6 combines with J gene TRBJ2-5; 7 bases are shared with TRBD1. Trimming took 4 bases from V and 5 from J; bases not matched to a gene: 4. Per the germline V gene, CDR1 is SGHVS and CDR2 is FNYEAQ. The CDR3 is made up of 13 amino acids. For the CDR3, the DNA is TGTGCCAGCAGCTCCAACAGGGGTGAGACCCAGTACTTC. Amino acids: CASSSNRGETQYF.

In its sample, this clonotype was seen many times. This sequence joins TRBV9 and TRBJ2-7; D uncertain. The ends were cut back, 5 bases at V and 7 bases at J, with 16 bases in the middle. CDR1 and CDR2 (germline): SGDLS, YYNGEE. The CDR3 extends over 13 amino acids. CDR3 residues: CASSRTLGLEQYF. In DNA form, the CDR3 reads TGTGCCAGCAGTCGTACTTTGGGTTTGGAGCAGTACTTC.

A single count supports this clonotype. This sequence may be a read error, since a much larger clone differs from it by one base. The chain uses TRBV20-1 and TRBJ2-7; TRBD1 aligns across 11 bases. CDR1 is DFQATT and CDR2 is SNEGSKA in the germline V gene (reference sequence). This CDR3 has 15 residues. V lost 5 bases to trimming and J lost 3 bases; unmatched junction nucleotides: 9. In DNA form, the CDR3 reads TGCAGTGCTCCTAACCCGGGACAGGGGGGCTACGAGCAGTACTTC. Its translation: CSAPNPGQGGYEQYF.

This chain connects TRBV30 to TRBJ1-2; D call uncertain. V lost 1 base to trimming and J lost 5 bases, with 11 bases between them. The CDR3 totals 13 residues. CDR1 is GTSNPN and CDR2 is SVGIG in the germline V gene (reference sequence). The CDR3 spells CAWSEGNGYGYTF. CDR3 sequence (DNA): TGTGCCTGGAGTGAAGGGAATGGGTATGGCTACACCTTC.

The chain combines TRBV27 with TRBJ2-7; no reliable D call. Trimming shortened V by 0 bases and J by 7 bases, and 10 bases separated the two germline ends. CDR3 length: 13 amino acids. The germline V gene has CDR1 MNHEY and CDR2 SMNVEV (reference sequence). Here the CDR3 reads CASSLSQVGEQYF. The CDR3 bases are TGTGCCAGCAGTTTATCTCAGGTGGGGGAGCAGTACTTC.

The chain combines TRBV20-1 with TRBJ2-7; no clear D gene. CDR3 length: 12 amino acids. V lost 0 bases to trimming and J lost 7 bases, with 10 bases between them. CDR1 and CDR2 from the germline V gene are DFQATT and SNEGSKA (reference sequence). The CDR3 DNA reads as TGCAGTGCTAGAGATAGTTCCGGTGAGCAGTACTTC. This sequence encodes CSARDSSGEQYF.

The CDR3 reads CAWRTGGENYGYTF. CDR3 sequence (DNA): TGTGCCTGGAGGACAGGGGGTGAGAACTATGGCTACACCTTC. J is TRBJ1-2 and V is TRBV30; 9 positions match TRBD1. Germline V gives CDR1 GTSNPN, CDR2 SVGIG (reference sequence). The V segment lost 3 bases and the J segment 2 bases; nucleotides outside the gene matches: 4. This CDR3 is 14 amino acids long. The full variable domain, with the rest looked up from reference TRBV30 and TRBJ1-2, is SQTIHQWPATLVQPVGSPLSLECTVEGTSNPNLYWYRQAAGRGLQLLFYSVGIGQISSEVPQNLSASRPQDRQFILSSKKLLLSDSGFYLCAWRTGGENYGYTFGSGTRLTVV.

This rearrangement joins TRBV12-3 or TRBV12-4 to TRBJ2-7; D is ambiguous. The CDR3 is 13 residues long. V lost 7 bases and J 3 bases, leaving 13 bases between the germline ends. CDR3 protein: CASTSSGHYEQYF. Written as DNA, the CDR3 is TGTGCCAGCACCTCCTCGGGCCACTACGAGCAGTACTTC.